The 9 T cell receptor beta chains listed next were all sequenced from one sample in a study of blood T cells in healthy people across ages. Primed by a sample-barcoded 5' primer and a J-beta primer mix, a second PCR proceeded for 7 to 11 cycles. TCRdb called the 5' RACE reads again in MiXCR, with one record for every CDR3 protein. The sample comprises 870,000 or so distinct CDR3 sequences, about 30% of which are singletons, and roughly 17% rests with the top ten. The sample taken for sequencing was blood. Every receptor here comes from a woman aged 80 or older in good health.

On this clonotype itself: A read error is possible here, since a much larger clone lies one base away. The chain uses TRBV20-1 and TRBJ2-5; TRBD2 agrees at 9 bases. Looked up from germline, CDR1 is DFQATT and CDR2 is SNEGSKA (reference sequence). This CDR3 comprises 15 residues. Trimming removed 0 bases from V and 0 bases from J; junction bases left unmatched: 2. CDR3 DNA: TGCAGTGCTAGAGAGGTAGCGGGGGACCAAGAGACCCAGTACTTC. Translation: CSAREVAGDQETQYF.

This clonotype was picked up one time. Mismatch with germline at one junction end may stem from a read error. V gene TRBV20-1 combines with J gene TRBJ1-2; maybe TRBD1 (6 bases). The CDR3 contains 12 residues. Germline V gene lookup returns CDR1 DFQATT and CDR2 SNEGSKA (reference sequence). In nucleotides, the CDR3 is TGCAGTTCTAGAGGGGGGAGCTATGGCTACACCTTC. Translation gives CSSRGGSYGYTF.

This clonotype was seen many times. This chain connects TRBV10-2 to TRBJ2-7, with 11 bases aligning to TRBD2. The CDR3 runs 15 residues. With 6 bases clipped from V and 6 bases from J, the junction kept 10 bases outside the gene matches. The germline V gene has CDR1 WSHSY and CDR2 SAAADI. The CDR3 loop is CASRVSGGAHGEQYF. The CDR3 DNA reads TGCGCCAGCAGAGTTAGCGGGGGGGCTCATGGCGAGCAGTACTTC.

The table lists this clonotype with a few counts. Given a much more abundant clone one base away, this may be a read error. CDR3 sequence (DNA): TGTGCCAGCCTTTTCGGACTAGCGAACTACAATGAGCAGTACTTC. The encoded protein is CASLFGLANYNEQYF. The chain is built from TRBV2 and TRBJ2-7, with 9 nucleotides matching TRBD2. This CDR3 is built from 15 residues. CDR1 and CDR2 from the germline V gene are SNHLY and FYNNEI. After removal of 8 bases from V and 7 bases from J, the junction contained 15 bases not matched to a gene. Complete variable domain (other parts from reference TRBV2 and TRBJ2-7): EPEVTQTPSHQVTQMGQEVILRCVPISNHLYFYWYRQILGQKVEFLVSFYNNEISEKSEIFDDQFSVERPDGSNFTLKIRSTKLEDSAMYFCASLFGLANYNEQYFGPGTRLTVT.

The chain recombines TRBV28 with TRBJ2-7; 8 bases align to TRBD2. V shed 2 bases and J 9 bases; nucleotides not matched to a gene: 12. The CDR3 consists of 15 residues. In germline, CDR1 is MDHEN, CDR2 SYDVKM. This CDR3 reads CASSLAPSGAGGQYF. CDR3 bases: TGTGCCAGCAGTTTAGCCCCATCGGGTGCGGGAGGGCAGTACTTC.

This clonotype was detected a few times. The chain is built from TRBV4-2 and TRBJ2-2; 9 bases fit TRBD2. Germline CDR1 and CDR2: LGHNA and YNFKEQ. The CDR3 consists of 16 residues. V shed 0 bases and J 5 bases; nucleotides not matched to a gene: 4. As DNA, the CDR3 is TGTGCCAGCAGCCAAGATAAAGGACTAGCGACCGGGGAGCTGTTTTTT. It yields the protein CASSQDKGLATGELFF.

Many counts were recorded for this clonotype. The chain couples TRBV4-3 to TRBJ1-2; D gene unclear. CDR1 and CDR2 from the germline V gene are LGHNA and YSLEER. Between the trimmed V and J ends, which lost 1 base and 4 bases, there was a span of 13 bases. The CDR3 is 15 residues long. In DNA, the CDR3 is TGCGCCAGCAGCCAAGGGCATGAGGGAGGCTATGGCTACACCTTC. This gives the protein CASSQGHEGGYGYTF.

The chain uses TRBV14 and TRBJ2-7, with 8 bases lining up with TRBD2. The last part of the DNA fits TRBJ2-5 better; the J call may be wrong. From germline, CDR1 is SGHDN and CDR2 FVKESK. This CDR3 comprises 17 residues. DNA of the CDR3: TGTGCCAGCAGCCAAAGGCTCTACGGGGGGGGCTCAGAGACCCAGTACTTC. Protein: CASSQRLYGGGSETQYF.

This clonotype was detected ten times or more. J is TRBJ1-5 and V is TRBV20-1, with a tentative D call TRBD1 (5 bases). Trimming shortened V by 2 bases and J by 2 bases, and 10 bases separated the two germline ends. Per the germline V gene, CDR1 is DFQATT and CDR2 is SNEGSKA (reference sequence). The CDR3 contains 14 residues. The CDR3 sequence: CSARKDNGNQPQHF. In DNA, the CDR3 is TGCAGTGCTAGAAAGGACAATGGCAATCAGCCCCAGCATTTT.